The 31 T cell receptor beta chains below all came from one sample that was sequenced in a study of T cell responses to AZD1222 COVID-19 vaccine. Sequencing was performed with immunoSEQ multiplex PCR; in TCRdb, only in-frame clones are kept and a portion is missing. Of about 100,000 clones detected, around 86% appear once; the ten largest clones hold more than 2.5%. Sequenced material: peripheral blood, taken 28 days after the second dose of the MenACWY control vaccine. These receptors came from an adult who received the MenACWY meningococcal vaccine as a control.

This clone was seen once. The V gene is TRBV19, the J gene TRBJ2-5; D is perhaps TRBD2 (5 bases). Trimming cost V 2 bases and J 4 bases, with 5 bases left between them. CDR3 length: 12 amino acids. Germline CDR1 is LNHDA and CDR2 is SQIVND (reference sequence). The CDR3 DNA reads as TGTGCCAGTAGTATACGGGGAGAGACCCAGTACTTC. Its protein is CASSIRGETQYF. Using reference TRBV19 and TRBJ2-5 for the parts outside the CDR3, the full variable domain is DGGITQSPKYLFRKEGQNVTLSCEQNLNHDAMYWYRQDPGQGLRLIYYSQIVNDFQKGDIAEGYSVSREKKESFPLTVTSAQKNPTAFYLCASSIRGETQYFGPGTRLLVL.

This chain joins TRBV6-1 and TRBJ1-5; TRBD1 is a possible D gene (5 bases). The ends were cut back, 4 bases at V and 5 bases at J, with 18 bases in the middle. CDR3 length: 16 amino acids. CDR1 MNHNS and CDR2 SASEGT come from the germline V gene. The CDR3 loop is CASSAPGGRADQPQHF. For the CDR3, the DNA is TGTGCCAGCAGTGCTCCGGGGGGGAGGGCGGATCAGCCCCAGCATTTT.

This chain connects TRBV7-9 to TRBJ2-5, with D perhaps being TRBD1 or TRBD2 (5 bases each). V was trimmed by 5 bases and J by 5 bases, leaving 18 bases between them. The CDR3 length is 15 residues. Germline V CDR1 and CDR2: SEHNR, FQNEAQ (reference sequence). CDR3: CASSLGTEIWETQYF. The CDR3 DNA reads TGTGCCAGCAGCCTCGGGACGGAGATATGGGAGACCCAGTACTTC.

The V gene is TRBV9, the J gene TRBJ2-7, with no clear D. The germline V gene has CDR1 SGDLS and CDR2 YYNGEE. V was shortened by 4 bases and J by 5 bases, with 16 bases between the two germline ends. CDR3 length: 14 amino acids. The CDR3 here is CASSPQVGWDEQYF. The CDR3 region has the DNA TGTGCCAGCAGCCCACAAGTGGGTTGGGACGAGCAGTACTTC.

V gene TRBV5-5 combines with J gene TRBJ1-1; tentatively, D is TRBD1 (6 bases). CDR1 and CDR2 (germline): SGHKS, YYEKEE (reference sequence). The CDR3 is 15 amino acids. Trimming took 0 bases from V and 5 from J, leaving 14 bases between them. The CDR3 loop reads CASSLAIIGGTEAFF. CDR3 bases: TGTGCCAGCAGCTTGGCAATCATAGGGGGGACTGAAGCTTTCTTT.

The V and J genes are TRBV7-9 and TRBJ1-6; D call uncertain. V gave up 0 bases and J gave up 3 bases, with 9 bases separating them. The CDR3 is made up of 16 amino acids. Per the germline V gene, CDR1 is SEHNR and CDR2 is FQNEAQ (reference sequence). The CDR3 nucleotides are TGTGCCAGCAGCTTAGCGCCGACGGTCTATAATTCACCCCTCCACTTT. Residues: CASSLAPTVYNSPLHF.

CDR3 residues: CASSIPGGGQSQPQHF. DNA for the CDR3: TGTGCCAGTAGTATCCCCGGTGGGGGGCAGAGTCAGCCCCAGCATTTT. The chain is built from TRBV19 and TRBJ1-5; TRBD1 is a possible D gene (6 bases). V lost 3 bases, J lost 6 bases, and 18 bases lay in between. This CDR3 has 16 residues. Germline values: CDR1 LNHDA, CDR2 SQIVND (reference sequence).

The rearrangement links TRBV28 to TRBJ2-5; D gene ambiguous. The V gene's germline CDR1 is MDHEN and CDR2 SYDVKM. The CDR3 extends over 13 amino acids. With 2 bases removed from V and 5 bases from J, the gap between germline ends came to 9 bases. In DNA, the CDR3 is TGTGCCAGCAGTTTAGTAGGTCAGGAGACCCAGTACTTC. It yields the protein CASSLVGQETQYF. The whole variable domain, remainder taken from reference TRBV28 and TRBJ2-5, is DVKVTQSSRYLVKRTGEKVFLECVQDMDHENMFWYRQDPGLGLRLIYFSYDVKMKEKGDIPEGYSVSREKKERFSLILESASTNQTSMYLCASSLVGQETQYFGPGTRLLVL.

CDR3 sequence (DNA): TGTGCCAGCAGTGGACAACGGGGTAATTCACCCCTCCACTTT. This sequence encodes CASSGQRGNSPLHF. The chain has TRBV28 and TRBJ1-6; D is perhaps TRBD1 (5 bases). The V and J ends lost 5 bases and 6 bases respectively, with 11 bases between them. Germline CDR1 is MDHEN and CDR2 is SYDVKM. The CDR3 sequence is 14 residues long.

The rearrangement joins TRBV29-1 to TRBJ2-5, with a possible D match to TRBD2 (6 bases). Looked up from germline, CDR1 is SQVTM and CDR2 is ANQGSEA. The V gene lost 2 bases and the J gene lost 2 bases, with 15 bases spanning the gap. This CDR3 is 15 amino acids long. Here the CDR3 DNA reads TGCAGCGTTGAATTGGAGGGAGAAGCGCAAGAGACCCAGTACTTC. Encoded protein: CSVELEGEAQETQYF.

The chain has TRBV12-3 or TRBV12-4 and TRBJ2-1; D is ambiguous. This CDR3 has 13 amino acids. Trimming shortened V by 4 bases and J by 9 bases, and 13 bases separated the two germline ends. DNA for the CDR3: TGTGCCAGCAGTTACACCTTGGGTAGTGAGCAGTTCTTC. Translating it yields CASSYTLGSEQFF.

This clone was observed a handful of times. CDR3 in DNA: TGTGCCTGGAGTGTTACCAAAGACTTTGAAGCTTTCTTT. Protein: CAWSVTKDFEAFF. The chain uses TRBV30 and TRBJ1-1; D is unclear. V was clipped by 0 bases and J by 7 bases, with 12 bases between them. Per the germline V gene, CDR1 is GTSNPN and CDR2 is SVGIG (reference sequence). The CDR3 extends over 13 amino acids.

The chain joins TRBV29-1 to TRBJ1-2, with D possibly TRBD1 on 5 matching bases. V lost 6 bases to trimming and J lost 4 bases, with 15 bases between them. The CDR3 contains 13 residues. Germline V gene lookup returns CDR1 SQVTM and CDR2 ANQGSEA. CDR3 sequence: CSVPQETSYGYTF. CDR3 DNA: TGCAGCGTACCACAGGAAACGTCCTATGGCTACACCTTC.

The chain is built from TRBV10-3 and TRBJ1-6; D remains ambiguous. V lost 0 bases and J lost 6, with 6 bases in between. Germline-derived CDR1 and CDR2 are ENHRY and SYGVKD. The CDR3 extends over 14 amino acids. The CDR3 is CAISESKSNSPLHF. In DNA form, the CDR3 reads TGTGCCATCAGTGAGTCCAAGAGTAATTCACCCCTCCACTTT.

The chain recombines TRBV4-1 with TRBJ1-5; D gene ambiguous. Germline CDR1 MGHRA, CDR2 YSYEKL. This CDR3 has 15 amino acids. Trimming stripped 1 base from V and 4 bases from J, with 11 bases between. The CDR3 loop is CASSQAVAANQPQHF. The CDR3 DNA reads as TGCGCCAGCAGCCAAGCTGTGGCAGCAAATCAGCCCCAGCATTTT.

This chain links TRBV23-1 with TRBJ2-7, with D unclear. TRBV23-1 is noted as an ORF with a role that remains uncertain. The CDR3 sequence is 11 residues long. The germline V and J ends were trimmed by 4 bases and 5 bases, with 6 bases remaining between them. CDR3 residues: CASSPRDEQYF. CDR3 nucleotides: TGCGCCAGCAGTCCACGGGACGAGCAGTACTTC.

The rearrangement uses TRBV12-5 and TRBJ1-1; TRBD1 is a possible D gene (5 bases). Germline V gene lookup returns CDR1 LGHNT and CDR2 FRNRAP. Trimming took off 1 base at V and 7 bases at J, with 25 bases between the two ends. The CDR3 totals 18 residues. The CDR3 protein is CASGLGGSARGAVNEAFF. The CDR3 region has the DNA TGTGCTAGTGGTTTGGGAGGGTCTGCTCGGGGCGCGGTAAATGAAGCTTTCTTT.

This chain uses TRBV28 with TRBJ2-7; the D gene is possibly TRBD1 (6 bases). The germline gives CDR1 MDHEN, CDR2 SYDVKM. This CDR3 comprises 14 residues. V was shortened by 7 bases and J by 3 bases, with 16 bases between the two germline ends. CDR3 in DNA: TGTGCCAGCAAGCTTCGGACAGAACTCTACGAGCAGTACTTC. Translated, it gives CASKLRTELYEQYF.

V gene TRBV14 combines with J gene TRBJ1-2; D gene uncertain. V lost 4 bases and J lost 2, with 14 bases in between. CDR1 and CDR2 from the germline V gene are SGHDN and FVKESK. CDR3 length: 15 residues. The CDR3 coding sequence is TGTGCCAGCAGCCCGAATCAAGTTTCGAACTATGGCTACACCTTC. Amino acids: CASSPNQVSNYGYTF.

J is TRBJ2-2 and V is TRBV5-6; D is unclear. The germline V and J ends were trimmed by 3 bases and 8 bases, with 11 bases remaining between them. The CDR3 runs to 13 residues. Germline V lookup: CDR1 SGHDT, CDR2 YYEEEE. CDR3 residues: CASSYGQRGELFF. The CDR3 coding sequence is TGTGCCAGCAGCTACGGTCAGCGTGGGGAGCTGTTTTTT.

The count of this clone is one. This rearrangement joins TRBV29-1 to TRBJ2-5; 9 nucleotides match TRBD2. CDR3 length: 13 residues. The ends lost 7 bases at V and 2 bases at J; junction bases unmatched: 5. Germline V lookup: CDR1 SQVTM, CDR2 ANQGSEA. CDR3 sequence reads: CSALSGGQETQYF. DNA of the CDR3: TGCAGCGCTTTAAGCGGGGGGCAAGAGACCCAGTACTTC.

The rearrangement links TRBV6-5 to TRBJ2-7, with 12 bases identical to TRBD1. The CDR3 is 15 amino acids. Per the germline V gene, CDR1 is MNHEY and CDR2 is SVGAGI. The V and J ends lost 2 bases and 7 bases, in that order; junction bases with no gene match: 6. The CDR3 spells CASSYGTGGAGEQYF. The CDR3 nucleotides read TGTGCCAGCAGTTACGGGACAGGGGGCGCAGGGGAGCAGTACTTC.

The rearrangement joins TRBV13 to TRBJ1-4; D remains ambiguous. V shed 5 bases and J shed 5 bases, with 15 bases lying between them. Per the germline V gene, CDR1 is PRHDT and CDR2 is FYEKMQ (reference sequence). This CDR3 spans 15 amino acids. DNA of the CDR3: TGTGCCAGCAGCCCCCGAAGAGTTGGGAATGAAAAACTGTTTTTT. Protein sequence: CASSPRRVGNEKLFF.

In its sample, this clone was seen a few times. The chain is built from TRBV7-8 and TRBJ2-7, with 16 bases lining up with TRBD2. Germline trimming cut 5 bases from V and 0 bases from J; bases unmatched to any gene: 4. This CDR3 is built from 17 residues. Germline lookup yields CDR1 SGHVS and CDR2 FQNEAQ. CDR3 in DNA: TGTGCCAGCAGCCGGGGACTAGCGGGGGGGAACTCCTACGAGCAGTACTTC. Translating it yields CASSRGLAGGNSYEQYF.

The chain has TRBV5-1 and TRBJ2-7; TRBD1 agrees at 8 bases. CDR3 length: 14 residues. Germline V gives CDR1 SGHRS, CDR2 YFSETQ. The trim removed 2 bases at V and 3 bases at J, leaving 4 bases unmatched. The CDR3 nucleotides are TGCGCCAGCAGCTTACAGGGGGTTGGCTACGAGCAGTACTTC. Protein: CASSLQGVGYEQYF.

The chain combines TRBV2 with TRBJ1-1; TRBD1 might be the D (6 bases). Trimming shortened V by 3 bases and J by 7 bases, and 9 bases separated the two germline ends. Looked up from germline, CDR1 is SNHLY and CDR2 is FYNNEI. The CDR3 is 12 amino acids. CDR3 loop: CASSDDRFEAFF. In nucleotides, the CDR3 is TGTGCCAGCAGTGACGACAGGTTTGAAGCTTTCTTT.

This clone was counted once. V is TRBV3-1 (or the pseudogene TRBV3-2) and J is TRBJ2-1; 9 bases fit TRBD1. V was clipped by 3 bases and J by 5 bases; unmatched bases: 8. Germline values: CDR1 LGHDT, CDR2 YNNKEL (reference sequence). The CDR3 has 16 residues. This chain's CDR3 is CASSHTGTGTDNEQFF. The CDR3 bases are TGTGCCAGCAGCCATACCGGGACAGGGACAGACAATGAGCAGTTCTTC.

The chain uses TRBV4-2 and TRBJ2-1; 11 bases match TRBD2. Germline V gene lookup returns CDR1 LGHNA and CDR2 YNFKEQ. This CDR3 is 13 amino acids long. V trimming: 4 bases; J trimming: 14 bases; junction bases outside the gene matches: 7. The CDR3 sequence is CASSPSGGPSKFF. CDR3 DNA: TGTGCCAGCAGCCCTAGCGGGGGGCCCTCCAAGTTCTTC.

The chain links TRBV9 to TRBJ1-1; D is unclear. The germline V gene has CDR1 SGDLS and CDR2 YYNGEE. CDR3 length equals 14 residues. V was cut by 6 bases and J by 3 bases, with 15 bases left in between. This CDR3 reads CASTRPPKDTEAFF. The CDR3 DNA is TGTGCCAGCACAAGACCCCCGAAGGACACTGAAGCTTTCTTT. Looking up the rest from reference TRBV9 and TRBJ1-1 gives the full variable domain: DSGVTQTPKHLITATGQRVTLRCSPRSGDLSVYWYQQSLDQGLQFLIQYYNGEERAKGNILERFSAQQFPDLHSELNLSSLELGDSALYFCASTRPPKDTEAFFGQGTRLTVV.

This chain joins TRBV11-3 and TRBJ2-5; possibly TRBD1 or TRBD2 for D (5 bases each). The length of the CDR3 is 14 residues. The V gene lost 5 bases and the J gene lost 2 bases, with 12 bases spanning the gap. Germline loops: CDR1 SGHNT, CDR2 YENEEA. CDR3 in DNA: TGTGCCAGCAGCCCCCGGGACGGTCAAGAGACCCAGTACTTC. Translating it yields CASSPRDGQETQYF.

The V gene is TRBV7-9, the J gene TRBJ1-1; D call uncertain. This CDR3 comprises 14 residues. V was clipped by 1 base and J by 9 bases, with 15 bases between them. Germline CDR1 reads SEHNR; CDR2 reads FQNEAQ (reference sequence). CDR3: CASSLEIQRNKAFF. CDR3 nucleotide sequence: TGTGCCAGCAGCTTAGAGATACAGCGGAATAAAGCTTTCTTT.